What follows describes a single T cell receptor beta chain. No cognate antigen has been identified for it. Base quality data are lacking; no much larger clone is found one base away. The germline V gene sets CDR1 to MGHRA and CDR2 to YSYEKL. The CDR3 covers 13 residues, taking in both the cysteine and the phenylalanine. Just the 39-base CDR3 DNA is kept, in frame starting at base 1. V gives up 3 bases and J gives up 5 bases, and the segment between their germline ends measures 7 bases. Library preparation used RT-PCR. These reads were obtained on an Illumina HiSeq 2500. The raw public reads went through TCRdb reprocessing: fastp at Q25, MiXCR clone calling, in-frame beta chains kept. Here each entry gathers all rows of one CDR3 protein and keeps the most common genes and DNA. Counted in this sample were 500,000 to 600,000 distinct CDR3 sequences; approximately 16% of them appeared once. Roughly 3% of the sample belongs to the ten largest clones.

These data are taken from a study of response to subunit inactivated influenza vaccine (dated by TCRdb to the late 2010s). With regard to the full study: The study used deep quantitative T cell receptor repertoire profiling to track responses to a trivalent subunit inactivated influenza vaccine.

Overall results and qualifications from the work: According to the authors, only a limited number of new T cells may be recruited by each seasonal influenza vaccination.

The specimen was CD4+ T cells sorted from PBMCs, collected roughly 24 months after vaccination. Here the chain combines TRBV4-1 and TRBJ1-4; no D segment can be confidently identified. The TCR sequence derives from a man aged 50 to 69 who received an inactivated influenza vaccine. Donor details come from another sample of the same person, matched by shared clones. This receptor carries the CDR3 CASSQAMNEKLFF. The nucleotide sequence is TGCGCCAGCAGCCAGGCGATGAATGAAAAACTGTTTTTT.